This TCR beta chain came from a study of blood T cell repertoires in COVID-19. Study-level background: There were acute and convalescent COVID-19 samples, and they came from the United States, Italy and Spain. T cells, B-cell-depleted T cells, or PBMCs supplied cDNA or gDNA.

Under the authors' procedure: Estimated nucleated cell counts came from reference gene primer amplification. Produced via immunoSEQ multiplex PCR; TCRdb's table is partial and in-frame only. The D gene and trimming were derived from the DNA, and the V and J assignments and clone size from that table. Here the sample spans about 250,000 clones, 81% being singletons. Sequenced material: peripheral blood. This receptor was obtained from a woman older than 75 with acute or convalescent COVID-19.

The CDR3 loop is CASSEGWATYNEQFF. The CDR3 DNA is TGTGCCAGCAGCGAAGGTTGGGCGACGTACAATGAGCAGTTCTTC. The chain couples TRBV5-6 to TRBJ2-1; D unclear. Trimming took 4 bases from V and 4 from J, leaving 15 bases between them. Germline-derived CDR1 and CDR2 are SGHDT and YYEEEE. There are 15 residues in the CDR3.